This T cell receptor beta chain was identified in a study of blood T cell repertoires in COVID-19. Study-level background: The United States, Italy and Spain were the sources of the acute and convalescent COVID-19 samples. PBMCs, B-cell-depleted T cells, or T cells were the source of the cDNA or gDNA that made up the material.

As handled by the study authors: Reference gene primer amplification gave estimated nucleated cell counts. Using immunoSEQ multiplex PCR, the repertoire was profiled, and TCRdb retains in-frame clones only, with some absent. V and J calls and clone size are as listed in that table; D and trimming were resolved from the DNA. The sample lists a few hundred thousand clones, roughly 84% occurring once. Germline assignment: CDR1 MNHEY and CDR2 SMNVEV (reference sequence). CDR3 length: 13 residues. V gave up 5 bases and J gave up 6 bases, with 11 bases separating them. Recovered participants had two consecutive negative NP/OP PCR tests, healthcare professional clearance, or symptom resolution.

This TCR came from a woman between 40 and 50 years old who had recovered from COVID-19. The chain recombines TRBV27 with TRBJ1-5; tentatively, D is TRBD1 (6 bases). Sequencing used PBMCs or T cells enriched from blood (not recorded which). CDR3 residues: CASSTQGFQPQHF. DNA for the CDR3: TGTGCCAGCAGTACTCAGGGGTTTCAGCCCCAGCATTTT.